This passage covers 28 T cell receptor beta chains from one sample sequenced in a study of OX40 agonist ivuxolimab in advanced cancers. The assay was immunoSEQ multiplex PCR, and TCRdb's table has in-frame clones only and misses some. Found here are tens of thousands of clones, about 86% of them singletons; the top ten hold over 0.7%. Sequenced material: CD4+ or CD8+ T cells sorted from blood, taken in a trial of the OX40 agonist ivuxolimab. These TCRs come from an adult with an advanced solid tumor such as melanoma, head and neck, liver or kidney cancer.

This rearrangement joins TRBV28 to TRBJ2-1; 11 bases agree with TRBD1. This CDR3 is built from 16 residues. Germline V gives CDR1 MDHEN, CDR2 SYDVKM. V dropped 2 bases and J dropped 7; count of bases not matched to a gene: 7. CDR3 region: CASSLPRTGGYNEQFF. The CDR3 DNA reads TGTGCCAGCAGTTTACCCAGGACAGGGGGCTATAATGAGCAGTTCTTC. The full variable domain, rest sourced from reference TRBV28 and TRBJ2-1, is DVKVTQSSRYLVKRTGEKVFLECVQDMDHENMFWYRQDPGLGLRLIYFSYDVKMKEKGDIPEGYSVSREKKERFSLILESASTNQTSMYLCASSLPRTGGYNEQFFGPGTRLTVL.

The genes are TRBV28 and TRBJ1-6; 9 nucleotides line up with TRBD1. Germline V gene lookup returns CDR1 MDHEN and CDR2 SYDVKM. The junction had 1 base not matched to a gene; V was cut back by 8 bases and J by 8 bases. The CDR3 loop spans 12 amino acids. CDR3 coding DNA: TGTGCCAGCCGGACAGGGGATTCACCCCTCCACTTT. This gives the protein CASRTGDSPLHF. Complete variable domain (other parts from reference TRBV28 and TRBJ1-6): DVKVTQSSRYLVKRTGEKVFLECVQDMDHENMFWYRQDPGLGLRLIYFSYDVKMKEKGDIPEGYSVSREKKERFSLILESASTNQTSMYLCASRTGDSPLHFGNGTRLTVT.

In nucleotides, the CDR3 is TGTGCCAGCAGTTTCTCAGGGGTTTCTCAAAAGACCCAGTACTTC. The encoded protein is CASSFSGVSQKTQYF. The chain uses TRBV28 and TRBJ2-5; a possible D gene is TRBD1 (6 bases). The germline V gene encodes CDR1 MDHEN and CDR2 SYDVKM. V was clipped by 3 bases and J by 6 bases, with 17 bases between them. The CDR3 totals 15 residues.

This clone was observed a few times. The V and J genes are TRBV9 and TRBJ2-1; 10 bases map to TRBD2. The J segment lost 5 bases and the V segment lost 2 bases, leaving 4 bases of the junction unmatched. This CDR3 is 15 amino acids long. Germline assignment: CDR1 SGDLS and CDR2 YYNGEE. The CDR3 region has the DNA TGTGCCAGCAGCGTCCTAGCGGGGGCGGACAATGAGCAGTTCTTC. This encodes CASSVLAGADNEQFF.

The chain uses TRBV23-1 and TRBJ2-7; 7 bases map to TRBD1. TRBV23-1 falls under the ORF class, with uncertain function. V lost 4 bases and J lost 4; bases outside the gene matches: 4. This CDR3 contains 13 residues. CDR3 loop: CASSRRQGYEQYF. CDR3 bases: TGCGCCAGCAGTCGCAGACAGGGATACGAGCAGTACTTC.

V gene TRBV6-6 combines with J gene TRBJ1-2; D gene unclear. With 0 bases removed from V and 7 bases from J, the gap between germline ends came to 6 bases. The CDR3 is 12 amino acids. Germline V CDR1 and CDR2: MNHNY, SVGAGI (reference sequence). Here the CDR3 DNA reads TGTGCCAGCAGTTACTCGACTGGTGGCTACACCTTC. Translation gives CASSYSTGGYTF.

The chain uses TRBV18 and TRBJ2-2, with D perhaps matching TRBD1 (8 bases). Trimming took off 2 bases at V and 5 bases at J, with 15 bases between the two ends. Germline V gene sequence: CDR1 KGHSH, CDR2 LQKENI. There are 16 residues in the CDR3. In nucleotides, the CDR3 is TGTGCCAGCTCACCAAAAACAGGGGGAGGGACCGGGGAGCTGTTTTTT. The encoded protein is CASSPKTGGGTGELFF.

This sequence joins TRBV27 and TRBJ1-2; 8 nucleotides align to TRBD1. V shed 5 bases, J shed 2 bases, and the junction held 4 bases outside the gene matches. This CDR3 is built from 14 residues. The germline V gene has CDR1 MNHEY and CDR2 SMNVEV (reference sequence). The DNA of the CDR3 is TGTGCCAGCAGTCCGAGACAGGGGAACTATGGCTACACCTTC. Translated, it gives CASSPRQGNYGYTF.

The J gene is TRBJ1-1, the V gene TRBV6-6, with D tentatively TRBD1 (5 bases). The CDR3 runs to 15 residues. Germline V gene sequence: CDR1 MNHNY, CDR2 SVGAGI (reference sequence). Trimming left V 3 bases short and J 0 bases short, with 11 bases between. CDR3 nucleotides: TGTGCCAGCAGTTATTTCCAGGGCATGAACACTGAAGCTTTCTTT. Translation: CASSYFQGMNTEAFF.

The CDR3 region is CASSERDKVYEQYF. CDR3 bases: TGTGCCAGCAGCGAACGGGACAAAGTTTACGAGCAGTACTTC. The chain uses TRBV9 and TRBJ2-7; D possibly corresponds to TRBD1 (6 bases). Germline-derived CDR1 and CDR2 are SGDLS and YYNGEE. V was trimmed by 3 bases and J by 4 bases, leaving 14 bases between them. This CDR3 has 14 amino acids. The full variable domain, with the rest looked up from reference TRBV9 and TRBJ2-7, is DSGVTQTPKHLITATGQRVTLRCSPRSGDLSVYWYQQSLDQGLQFLIQYYNGEERAKGNILERFSAQQFPDLHSELNLSSLELGDSALYFCASSERDKVYEQYFGPGTRLTVT.

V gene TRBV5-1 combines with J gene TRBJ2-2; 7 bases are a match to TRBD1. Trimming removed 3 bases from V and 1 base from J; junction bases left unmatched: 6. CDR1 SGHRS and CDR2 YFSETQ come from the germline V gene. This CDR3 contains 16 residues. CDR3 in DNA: TGCGCCAGCAGCTCACAGGGGAATCTGAACACCGGGGAGCTGTTTTTT. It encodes CASSSQGNLNTGELFF.

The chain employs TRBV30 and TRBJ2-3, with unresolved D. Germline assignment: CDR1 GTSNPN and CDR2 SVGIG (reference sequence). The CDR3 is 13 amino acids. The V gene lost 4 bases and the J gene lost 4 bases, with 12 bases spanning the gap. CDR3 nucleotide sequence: TGTGCCTGGAAAATCAAACGGGCAGATACGCAGTATTTT. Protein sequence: CAWKIKRADTQYF.

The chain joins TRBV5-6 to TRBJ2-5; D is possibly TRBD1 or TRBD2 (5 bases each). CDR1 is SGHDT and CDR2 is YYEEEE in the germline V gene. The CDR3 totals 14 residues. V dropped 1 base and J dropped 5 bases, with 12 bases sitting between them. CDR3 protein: CASSLHSEGETQYF. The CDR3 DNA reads TGTGCCAGCAGCTTGCACAGTGAGGGGGAGACCCAGTACTTC.

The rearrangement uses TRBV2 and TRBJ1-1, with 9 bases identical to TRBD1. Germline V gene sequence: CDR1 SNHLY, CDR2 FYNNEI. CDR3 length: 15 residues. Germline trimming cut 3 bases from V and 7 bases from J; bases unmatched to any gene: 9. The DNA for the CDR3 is TGTGCCAGCAGTGATTCGTACAGGGGGCCGGGTGAAGCTTTCTTT. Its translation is CASSDSYRGPGEAFF.

In nucleotides, the CDR3 is TGTGCCAGTAACGATTTGGCAGGGGAAACTAATGAAAAACTGTTTTTT. Translation gives CASNDLAGETNEKLFF. The rearrangement uses TRBV19 and TRBJ1-4, with D maybe TRBD1 (6 bases). Trimming shortened V by 7 bases and J by 1 base, and 16 bases separated the two germline ends. Germline values: CDR1 LNHDA, CDR2 SQIVND (reference sequence). CDR3 size: 16 residues.

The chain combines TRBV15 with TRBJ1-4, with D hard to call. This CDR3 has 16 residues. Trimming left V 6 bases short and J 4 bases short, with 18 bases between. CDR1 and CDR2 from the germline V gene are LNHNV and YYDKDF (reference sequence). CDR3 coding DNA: TGTGCCACCAGTCACAATATTAGGGCTATTAATGAAAAACTGTTTTTT. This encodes CATSHNIRAINEKLFF.

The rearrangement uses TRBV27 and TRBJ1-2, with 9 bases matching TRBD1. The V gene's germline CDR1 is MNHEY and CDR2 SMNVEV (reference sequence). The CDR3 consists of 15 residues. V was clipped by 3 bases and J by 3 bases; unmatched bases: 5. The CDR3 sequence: CASSLVGTGYYGYTF. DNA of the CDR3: TGTGCCAGCAGTTTGGTCGGGACAGGGTACTATGGCTACACCTTC.

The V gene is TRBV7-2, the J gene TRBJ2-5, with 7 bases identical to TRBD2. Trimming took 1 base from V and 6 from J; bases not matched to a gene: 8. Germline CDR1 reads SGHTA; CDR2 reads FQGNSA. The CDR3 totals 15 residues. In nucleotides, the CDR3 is TGTGCCAGCAGCTTAGGAGCTAGCGGCAGGCAGACCCAGTACTTC. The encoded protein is CASSLGASGRQTQYF.

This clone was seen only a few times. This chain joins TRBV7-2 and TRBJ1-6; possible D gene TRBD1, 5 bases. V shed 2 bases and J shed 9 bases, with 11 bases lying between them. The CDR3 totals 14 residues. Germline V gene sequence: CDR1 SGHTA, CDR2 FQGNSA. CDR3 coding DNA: TGTGCCAGCAGCTTAAGAGGGCAGGGTTCACCCCTCCACTTT. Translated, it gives CASSLRGQGSPLHF.

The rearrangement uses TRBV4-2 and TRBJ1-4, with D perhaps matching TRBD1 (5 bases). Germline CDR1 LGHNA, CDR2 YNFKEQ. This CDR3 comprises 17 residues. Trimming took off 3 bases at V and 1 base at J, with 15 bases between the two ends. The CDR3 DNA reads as TGTGCCAGCAGCCACCCCTTACGACAGCTAACTAATGAAAAACTGTTTTTT. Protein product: CASSHPLRQLTNEKLFF.

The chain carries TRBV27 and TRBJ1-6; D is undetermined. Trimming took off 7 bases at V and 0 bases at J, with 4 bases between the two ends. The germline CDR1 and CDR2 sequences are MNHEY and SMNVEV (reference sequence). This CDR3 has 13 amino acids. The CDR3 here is CASKSSYNSPLHF. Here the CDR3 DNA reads TGTGCCAGCAAGTCCTCCTATAATTCACCCCTCCACTTT.

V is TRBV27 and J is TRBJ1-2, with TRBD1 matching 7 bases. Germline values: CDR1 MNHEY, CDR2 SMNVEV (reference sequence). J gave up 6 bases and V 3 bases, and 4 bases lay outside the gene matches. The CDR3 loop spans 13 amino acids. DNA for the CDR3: TGTGCCAGCAGTTTTCGGACAGGCGATGGCTACACCTTC. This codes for CASSFRTGDGYTF.

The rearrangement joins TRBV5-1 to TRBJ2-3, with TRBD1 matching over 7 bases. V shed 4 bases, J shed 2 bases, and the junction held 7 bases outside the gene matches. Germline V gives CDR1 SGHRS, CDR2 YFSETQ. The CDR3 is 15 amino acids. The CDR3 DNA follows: TGCGCCAGCAGCGTGGGACAGACCATCACAGATACGCAGTATTTT. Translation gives CASSVGQTITDTQYF. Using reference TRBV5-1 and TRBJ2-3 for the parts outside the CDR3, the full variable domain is KAGVTQTPRYLIKTRGQQVTLSCSPISGHRSVSWYQQTPGQGLQFLFEYFSETQRNKGNFPGRFSGRQFSNSRSEMNVSTLELGDSALYLCASSVGQTITDTQYFGPGTRLTVL.

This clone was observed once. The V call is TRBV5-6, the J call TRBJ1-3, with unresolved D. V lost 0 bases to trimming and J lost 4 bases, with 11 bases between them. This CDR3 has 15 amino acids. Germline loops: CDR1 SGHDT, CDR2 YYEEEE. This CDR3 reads CASSLAGDRGNTIYF. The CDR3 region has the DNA TGTGCCAGCAGCTTGGCGGGAGATAGGGGAAACACCATATATTTT. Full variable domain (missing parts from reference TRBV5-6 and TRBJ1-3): DAGVTQSPTHLIKTRGQQVTLRCSPKSGHDTVSWYQQALGQGPQFIFQYYEEEERQRGNFPDRFSGHQFPNYSSELNVNALLLGDSALYLCASSLAGDRGNTIYFGEGSWLTVV.

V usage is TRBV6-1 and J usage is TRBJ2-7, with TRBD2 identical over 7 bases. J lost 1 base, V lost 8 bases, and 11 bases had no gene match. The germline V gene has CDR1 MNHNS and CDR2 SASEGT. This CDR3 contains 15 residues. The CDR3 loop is CASVSFSGVSYEQYF. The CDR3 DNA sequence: TGTGCCAGCGTATCGTTCAGCGGGGTGTCCTACGAGCAGTACTTC.

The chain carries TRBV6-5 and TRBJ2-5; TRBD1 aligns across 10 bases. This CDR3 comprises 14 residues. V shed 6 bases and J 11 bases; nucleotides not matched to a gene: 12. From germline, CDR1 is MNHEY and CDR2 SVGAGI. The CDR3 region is CASRPPTGGYEQYF. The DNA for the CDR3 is TGTGCCAGCAGACCCCCGACAGGGGGCTATGAGCAGTACTTC.

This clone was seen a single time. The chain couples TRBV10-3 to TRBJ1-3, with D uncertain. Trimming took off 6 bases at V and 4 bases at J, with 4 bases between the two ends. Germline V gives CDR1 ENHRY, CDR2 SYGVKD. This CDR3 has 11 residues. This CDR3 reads CAIRQGNTIYF. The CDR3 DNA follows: TGTGCCATCAGACAGGGAAACACCATATATTTT.

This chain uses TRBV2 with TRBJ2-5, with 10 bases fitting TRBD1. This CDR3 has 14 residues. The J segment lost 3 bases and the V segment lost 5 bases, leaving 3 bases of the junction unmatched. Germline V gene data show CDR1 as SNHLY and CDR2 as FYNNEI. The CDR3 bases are TGTGCCAGCAGTCGGGACAGGGGAAAAGAGACCCAGTACTTC. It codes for CASSRDRGKETQYF.